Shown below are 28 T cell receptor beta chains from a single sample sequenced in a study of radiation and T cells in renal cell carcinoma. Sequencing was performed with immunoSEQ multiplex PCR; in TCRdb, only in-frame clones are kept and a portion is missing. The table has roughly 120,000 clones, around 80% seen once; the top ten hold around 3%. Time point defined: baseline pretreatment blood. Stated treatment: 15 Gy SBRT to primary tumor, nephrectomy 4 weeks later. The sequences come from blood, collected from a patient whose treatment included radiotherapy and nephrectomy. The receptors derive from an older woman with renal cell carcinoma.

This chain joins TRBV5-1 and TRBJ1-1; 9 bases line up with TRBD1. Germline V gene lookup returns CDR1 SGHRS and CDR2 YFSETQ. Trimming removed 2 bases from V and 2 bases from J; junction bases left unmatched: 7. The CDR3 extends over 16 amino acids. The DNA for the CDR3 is TGCGCCAGCAGCTTCCAGGGGACAGGGATAAACACTGAAGCTTTCTTT. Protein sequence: CASSFQGTGINTEAFF.

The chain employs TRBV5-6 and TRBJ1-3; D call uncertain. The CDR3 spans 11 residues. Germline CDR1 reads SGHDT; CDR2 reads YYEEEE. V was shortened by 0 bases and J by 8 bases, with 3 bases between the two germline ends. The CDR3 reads CASSLGDTIYF. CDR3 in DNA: TGTGCCAGCAGCTTGGGGGACACCATATATTTT.

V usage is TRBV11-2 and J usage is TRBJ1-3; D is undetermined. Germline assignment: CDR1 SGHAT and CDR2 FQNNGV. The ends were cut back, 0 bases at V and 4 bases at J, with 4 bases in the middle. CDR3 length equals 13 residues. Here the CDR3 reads CASSLEPGNTIYF. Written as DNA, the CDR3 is TGTGCCAGCAGCTTAGAGCCCGGAAACACCATATATTTT.

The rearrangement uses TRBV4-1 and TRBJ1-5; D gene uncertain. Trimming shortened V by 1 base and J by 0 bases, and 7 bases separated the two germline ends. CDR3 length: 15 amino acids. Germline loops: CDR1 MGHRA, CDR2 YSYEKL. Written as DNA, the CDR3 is TGCGCCAGCAGCCAAGTAGATCGTAGCAATCAGCCCCAGCATTTT. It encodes CASSQVDRSNQPQHF.

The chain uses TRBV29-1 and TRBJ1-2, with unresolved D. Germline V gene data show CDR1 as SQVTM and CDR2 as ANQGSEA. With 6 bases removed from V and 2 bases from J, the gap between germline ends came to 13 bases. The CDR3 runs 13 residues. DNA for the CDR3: TGCAGCGTCCGCGACGGGGAGAACTATGGCTACACCTTC. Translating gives CSVRDGENYGYTF.

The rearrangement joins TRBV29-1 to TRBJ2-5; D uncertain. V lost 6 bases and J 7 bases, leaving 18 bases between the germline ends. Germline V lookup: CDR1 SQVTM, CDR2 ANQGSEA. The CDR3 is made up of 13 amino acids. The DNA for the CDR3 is TGCAGCGTGGGGTCCCCACTACCTGGGACCCAGTACTTC. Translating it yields CSVGSPLPGTQYF.

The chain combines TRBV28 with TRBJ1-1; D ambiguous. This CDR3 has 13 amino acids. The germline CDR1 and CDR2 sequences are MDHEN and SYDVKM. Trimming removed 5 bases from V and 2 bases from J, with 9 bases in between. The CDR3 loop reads CASSPTRNTEAFF. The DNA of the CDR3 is TGTGCCAGCAGTCCAACCCGCAACACTGAAGCTTTCTTT.

CDR3 bases: TGTGCCAGCAGACACCATGGGACAGGGGACGTAGTGCAGTACTTC. Translated: CASRHHGTGDVVQYF. The V and J genes are TRBV6-5 and TRBJ2-7, with 10 bases identical to TRBD1. Germline-derived CDR1 and CDR2 are MNHEY and SVGAGI. V lost 6 bases and J lost 9; bases outside the gene matches: 14. The CDR3 totals 15 residues.

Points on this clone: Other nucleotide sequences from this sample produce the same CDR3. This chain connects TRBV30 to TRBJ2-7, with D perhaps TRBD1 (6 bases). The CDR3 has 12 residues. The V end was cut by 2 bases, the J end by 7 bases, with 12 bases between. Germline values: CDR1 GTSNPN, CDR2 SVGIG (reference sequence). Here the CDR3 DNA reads TGTGCCTGGAGTCTCTCCGACAGGGAGCAGTACTTC. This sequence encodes CAWSLSDREQYF.

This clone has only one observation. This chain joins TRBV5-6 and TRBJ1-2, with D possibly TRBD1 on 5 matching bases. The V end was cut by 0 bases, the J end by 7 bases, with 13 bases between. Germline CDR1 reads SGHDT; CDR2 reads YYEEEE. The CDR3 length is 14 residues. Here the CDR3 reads CASSLVGQGFGYTF. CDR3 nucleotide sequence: TGTGCCAGCAGCTTGGTGGGCCAGGGCTTTGGCTACACCTTC.

CDR3 region: CASSTEGFYGTDTQYF. The CDR3 DNA reads as TGTGCCAGCAGCACAGAGGGCTTCTATGGAACAGATACGCAGTATTTT. The chain couples TRBV7-2 to TRBJ2-3; TRBD2 is a possible D gene (5 bases). This CDR3 has 16 residues. Germline CDR1 and CDR2: SGHTA and FQGNSA. With 5 bases removed from V and 3 bases from J, the gap between germline ends came to 18 bases.

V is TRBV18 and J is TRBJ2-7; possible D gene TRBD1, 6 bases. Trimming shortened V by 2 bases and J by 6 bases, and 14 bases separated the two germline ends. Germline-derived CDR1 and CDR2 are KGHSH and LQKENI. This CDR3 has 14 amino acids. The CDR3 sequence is CASSPATGLSEQYF. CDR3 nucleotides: TGTGCCAGCTCACCAGCCACAGGGCTATCCGAGCAGTACTTC.

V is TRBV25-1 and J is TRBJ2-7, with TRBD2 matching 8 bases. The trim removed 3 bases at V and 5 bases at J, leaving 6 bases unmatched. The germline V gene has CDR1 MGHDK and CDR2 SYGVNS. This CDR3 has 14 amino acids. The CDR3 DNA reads TGTGCCAGCAGTGAGTCCGGGACTAGACACGAGCAGTACTTC. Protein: CASSESGTRHEQYF.

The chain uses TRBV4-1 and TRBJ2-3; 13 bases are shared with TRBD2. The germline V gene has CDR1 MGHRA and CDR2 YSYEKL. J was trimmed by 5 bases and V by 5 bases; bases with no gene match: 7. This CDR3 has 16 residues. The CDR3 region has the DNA TGCGCCAGCAGCTCCGGACTAGCGGGGGCGGGAGATACGCAGTATTTT. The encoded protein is CASSSGLAGAGDTQYF.

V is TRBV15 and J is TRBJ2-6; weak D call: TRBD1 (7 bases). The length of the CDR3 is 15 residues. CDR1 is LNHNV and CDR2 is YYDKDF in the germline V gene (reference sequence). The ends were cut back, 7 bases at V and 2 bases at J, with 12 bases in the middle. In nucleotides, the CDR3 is TGTGCCACCAACAGGGGAGGAGCTGGGGCCAACGTCCTGACTTTC. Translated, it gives CATNRGGAGANVLTF.

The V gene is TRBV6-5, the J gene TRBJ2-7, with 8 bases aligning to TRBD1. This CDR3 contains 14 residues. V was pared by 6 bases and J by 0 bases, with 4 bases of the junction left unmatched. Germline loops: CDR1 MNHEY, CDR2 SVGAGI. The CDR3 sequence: CASSRQGPSYEQYF. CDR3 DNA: TGTGCCAGCAGCCGACAGGGGCCCTCCTACGAGCAGTACTTC.

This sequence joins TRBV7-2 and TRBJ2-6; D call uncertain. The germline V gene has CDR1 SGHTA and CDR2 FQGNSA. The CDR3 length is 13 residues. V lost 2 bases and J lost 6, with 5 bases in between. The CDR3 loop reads CASSLTEANVLTF. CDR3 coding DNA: TGTGCCAGCAGCTTAACAGAGGCCAACGTCCTGACTTTC.

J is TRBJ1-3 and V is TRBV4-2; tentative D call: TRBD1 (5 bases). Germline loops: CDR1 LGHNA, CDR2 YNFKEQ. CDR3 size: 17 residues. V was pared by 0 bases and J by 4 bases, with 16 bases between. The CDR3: CASSQDLALRGGNTIYF. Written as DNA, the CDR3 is TGTGCCAGCAGCCAAGATCTCGCCCTAAGGGGCGGAAACACCATATATTTT.

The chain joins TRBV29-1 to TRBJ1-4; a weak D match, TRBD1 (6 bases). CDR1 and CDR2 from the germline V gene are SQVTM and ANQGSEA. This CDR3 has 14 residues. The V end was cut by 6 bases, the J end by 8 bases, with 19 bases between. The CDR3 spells CSVAKTGFGEKLFF. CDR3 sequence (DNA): TGCAGCGTGGCGAAGACAGGCTTTGGAGAAAAACTGTTTTTT.

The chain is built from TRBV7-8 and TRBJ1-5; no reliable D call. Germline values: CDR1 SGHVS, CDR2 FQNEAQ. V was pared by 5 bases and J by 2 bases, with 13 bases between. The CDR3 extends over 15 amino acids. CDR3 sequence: CASSPFEQGNQPQHF. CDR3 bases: TGTGCCAGCAGCCCCTTCGAGCAGGGCAATCAGCCCCAGCATTTT.

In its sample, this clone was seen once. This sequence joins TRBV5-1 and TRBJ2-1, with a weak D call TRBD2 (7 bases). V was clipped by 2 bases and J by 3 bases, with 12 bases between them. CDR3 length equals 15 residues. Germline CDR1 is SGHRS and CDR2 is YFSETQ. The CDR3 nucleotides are TGCGCCAGCAGCTTCACGGGGGGCATCTACAATGAGCAGTTCTTC. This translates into CASSFTGGIYNEQFF. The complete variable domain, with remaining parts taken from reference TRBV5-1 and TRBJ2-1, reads KAGVTQTPRYLIKTRGQQVTLSCSPISGHRSVSWYQQTPGQGLQFLFEYFSETQRNKGNFPGRFSGRQFSNSRSEMNVSTLELGDSALYLCASSFTGGIYNEQFFGPGTRLTVL.

DNA for the CDR3: TGTGCCAGCGGAAGTCGGGACAGGGGTCGCGCGTCCGAGCAGTTCTTC. The encoded protein is CASGSRDRGRASEQFF. The V gene is TRBV13, the J gene TRBJ2-1; 10 bases agree with TRBD1. With V trimmed by 8 bases and J by 10 bases, 17 bases remained unmatched. Germline V CDR1 and CDR2: PRHDT, FYEKMQ (reference sequence). The CDR3 runs 16 residues.

CDR3 sequence: CASSAGLAVTDTQYF. DNA for the CDR3: TGTGCCAGCAGCGCCGGACTAGCGGTCACAGATACGCAGTATTTT. This sequence joins TRBV11-3 and TRBJ2-3; the match to TRBD2 covers 10 bases. The junction had 4 bases not matched to a gene; V was cut back by 5 bases and J by 2 bases. CDR1 is SGHNT, CDR2 YENEEA, per germline. There are 15 residues in the CDR3.

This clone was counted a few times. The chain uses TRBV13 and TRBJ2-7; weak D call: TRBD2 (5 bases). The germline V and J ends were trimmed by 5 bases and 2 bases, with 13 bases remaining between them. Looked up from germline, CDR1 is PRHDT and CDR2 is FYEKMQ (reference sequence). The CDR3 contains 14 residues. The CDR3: CASSQEGQTYEQYF. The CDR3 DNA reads TGTGCCAGCAGCCAAGAGGGCCAGACCTACGAGCAGTACTTC.

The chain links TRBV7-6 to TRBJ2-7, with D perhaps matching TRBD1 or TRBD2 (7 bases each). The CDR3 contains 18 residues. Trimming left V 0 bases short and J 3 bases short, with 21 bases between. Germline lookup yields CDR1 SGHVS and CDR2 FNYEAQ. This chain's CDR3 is CASSLAARGGKRIYEQYF. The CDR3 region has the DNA TGTGCCAGCAGCTTAGCGGCCAGGGGGGGGAAGAGGATCTACGAGCAGTACTTC.

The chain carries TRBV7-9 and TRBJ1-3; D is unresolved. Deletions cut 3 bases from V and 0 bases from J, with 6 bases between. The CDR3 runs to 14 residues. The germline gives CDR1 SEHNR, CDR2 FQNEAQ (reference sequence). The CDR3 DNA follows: TGTGCCAGCAGCTTTACAGCCTCTGGAAACACCATATATTTT. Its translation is CASSFTASGNTIYF.

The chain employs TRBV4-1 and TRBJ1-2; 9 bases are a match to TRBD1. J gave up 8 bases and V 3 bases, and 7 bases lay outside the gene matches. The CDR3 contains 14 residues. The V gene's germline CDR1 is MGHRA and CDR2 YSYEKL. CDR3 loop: CASSHPDRGGGYTF. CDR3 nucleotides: TGCGCCAGCAGCCACCCGGACAGGGGAGGGGGCTACACCTTC.

As DNA, the CDR3 is TGTGCCAGCAGCCAAGTAAGGGCGACAGGGTTCCCAGATACGCAGTATTTT. This encodes CASSQVRATGFPDTQYF. The chain couples TRBV14 to TRBJ2-3, with TRBD1 matching over 7 bases. The CDR3 consists of 17 residues. V trimming: 1 base; J trimming: 4 bases; junction bases outside the gene matches: 11. Germline values: CDR1 SGHDN, CDR2 FVKESK.